The rows below give T cell receptor beta chains drawn from one sample of a study of T cell responses to AZD1222 COVID-19 vaccine. Produced via immunoSEQ multiplex PCR; TCRdb's table is partial and in-frame only. Of tens of thousands of clones in the sample, around nine tenths were seen once. Sequenced material: peripheral blood, taken on day 0 of AZD1222 vaccination. These receptors all stem from an adult in good health. Each CDR3 is given with its conserved first and last residue. Each record gives: V gene, J gene, CDR3 protein.

TRBV19,TRBJ1-5,CASSNSGVSNQPQHF
TRBV5-2,TRBJ1-2,CASNAARRKTYGYTF
TRBV6-5,TRBJ1-2,CASSSASSNYGYTF
TRBV11-2,TRBJ1-2,CASSLSPGANYGYTF
TRBV7-9,TRBJ1-3,CASSLGGNTIYF
TRBV5-4,TRBJ2-7,CASSSSGKGVSYEQYF
TRBV27,TRBJ2-7,CASSLGLLGGSLSYEQYF
TRBV11-3,TRBJ1-1,CASSLGDRGNEAFF
TRBV6-5,TRBJ2-5,CASLSRGREETQYF
TRBV18,TRBJ2-2,CASSTLDYTGELFF
TRBV4-2,TRBJ1-2,CASSQGDSGVYGYTF
TRBV6-5,TRBJ1-5,CASSSLTGLVQPQHF
TRBV18,TRBJ1-2,CASSPETGTLNYGYTF
TRBV5-4,TRBJ1-5,CASSLQGARQPQHF
TRBV11-2,TRBJ2-7,CASSLGRGILYEQYF
TRBV7-6,TRBJ2-5,CASSLAGETQYF
TRBV7-2,TRBJ2-7,CASSLGVPVGGGEQYF
TRBV3-1/TRBV3-2,TRBJ2-7,CASRRQGATGEQYF
TRBV4-1,TRBJ2-7,CASSQEWDRSYEQYF
TRBV15,TRBJ2-5,CATSRDRGQTQYF
TRBV18,TRBJ2-1,CASSPGRDEQFF
TRBV5-1,TRBJ1-4,CASSYLGGPNEKLFF
TRBV30,TRBJ2-4,CAATGRAIQYF
TRBV6-2/TRBV6-3,TRBJ1-1,CASSYGQGGTEAFF
TRBV27,TRBJ2-7,CASSPWDSRHWNYEQYF
TRBV25-1,TRBJ2-2,CASRPHEYGELFF
TRBV5-1,TRBJ1-3,CASSLGGSSGNTIYF
TRBV18,TRBJ1-5,CASSLTGVGDQPQHF
TRBV5-1,TRBJ1-4,CASSLGGGGAGNEKLFF
TRBV5-1,TRBJ1-1,CASSIQGPTNTEAFF
TRBV6-2/TRBV6-3,TRBJ1-4,CASSYLRAGNEKLFF
TRBV5-3,TRBJ2-3,CARTHELAGGPDTQYF
TRBV28,TRBJ2-7,CASSTPGTGFHEQYF
TRBV10-2,TRBJ2-3,CASSEDAGAGTDTQYF
TRBV11-2,TRBJ2-7,CASSTEGGYEQYF
TRBV28,TRBJ1-2,CASSRQRGRGYTF
TRBV11-2,TRBJ2-3,CASSSLRGADADTQYF
TRBV18,TRBJ2-7,CASSPSGTAQISYEQYF
TRBV2,TRBJ1-1,CASSEKDTNTEAFF
TRBV3-1/TRBV3-2,TRBJ1-6,CASSQGDSSNSPLHF
TRBV18,TRBJ1-2,CASSPDRVDTGYTF
TRBV6-5,TRBJ1-1,CASTSIPGDTEAFF
TRBV7-3,TRBJ2-2,CASSLSGGRDNTGELFF
TRBV5-4,TRBJ2-7,CASSLATGEQYF
TRBV7-6,TRBJ2-7,CASSARAWGEQYF
TRBV5-8,TRBJ1-1,CASSFQPGRQNTEAFF
TRBV29-1,TRBJ2-5,CSVGGGETQYF
TRBV3-1/TRBV3-2,TRBJ2-6,CASSQAVGQGTGANVLTF
TRBV5-1,TRBJ1-1,CASSVDGMNTEAFF
TRBV24-1,TRBJ2-7,CATSDEFEQYF
TRBV7-9,TRBJ2-1,CASSLDANNEQFF
TRBV19,TRBJ1-3,CASSSTTGLLSGNTIYF
TRBV10-3,TRBJ1-5,CAISESTGTEQGYQPQHF
TRBV19,TRBJ1-2,CASSIAETAYGYTF
TRBV2,TRBJ2-7,CASILRLRAGKEDEQYF
TRBV6-2/TRBV6-3,TRBJ1-1,CASSYSQGTEAFF
TRBV7-2,TRBJ1-2,CASSLGSGQTF